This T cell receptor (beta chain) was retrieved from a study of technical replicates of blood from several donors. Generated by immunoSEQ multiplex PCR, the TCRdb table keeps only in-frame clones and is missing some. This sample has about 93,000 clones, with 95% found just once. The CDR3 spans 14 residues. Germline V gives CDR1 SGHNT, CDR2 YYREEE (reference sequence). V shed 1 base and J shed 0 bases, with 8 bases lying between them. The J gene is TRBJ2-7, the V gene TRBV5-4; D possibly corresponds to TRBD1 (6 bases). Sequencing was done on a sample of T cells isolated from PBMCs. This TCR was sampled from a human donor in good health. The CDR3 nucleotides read TGTGCCAGCAGCTTGCAGGGGAGCTCCTACGAGCAGTACTTC. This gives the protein CASSLQGSSYEQYF.